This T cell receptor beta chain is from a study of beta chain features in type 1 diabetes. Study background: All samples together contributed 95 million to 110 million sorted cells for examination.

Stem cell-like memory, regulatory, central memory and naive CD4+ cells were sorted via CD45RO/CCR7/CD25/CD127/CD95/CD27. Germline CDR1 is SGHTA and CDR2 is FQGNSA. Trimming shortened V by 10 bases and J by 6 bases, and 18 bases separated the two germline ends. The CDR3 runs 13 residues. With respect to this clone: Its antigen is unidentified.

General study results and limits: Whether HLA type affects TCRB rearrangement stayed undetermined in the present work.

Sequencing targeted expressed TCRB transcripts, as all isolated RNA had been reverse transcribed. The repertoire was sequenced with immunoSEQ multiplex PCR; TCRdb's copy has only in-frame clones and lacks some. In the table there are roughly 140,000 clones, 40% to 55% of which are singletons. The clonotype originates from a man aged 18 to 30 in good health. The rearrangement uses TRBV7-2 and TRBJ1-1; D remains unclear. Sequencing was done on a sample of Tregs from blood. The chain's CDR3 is CATCRDAGAEAFF. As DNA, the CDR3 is TGTGCCACCTGCCGGGATGCAGGCGCTGAAGCTTTCTTT.